This T cell receptor (beta chain) derives from a study of OX40 agonist ivuxolimab in advanced cancers. Broader study findings: The work left the antigen specificity of expanded peripheral T cells undetermined. Among some nonresponders, normalized T-cell clonal expansion was also low. CD8+ T cells averaged more expanded clones than CD4+.

The CDR3 consists of 15 residues. Germline assignment: CDR1 SGHNT and CDR2 YYREEE (reference sequence). The V gene lost 4 bases and the J gene lost 6 bases, with 16 bases spanning the gap. In the case of this clone: Its antigen is currently unknown.

Produced via immunoSEQ multiplex PCR; TCRdb's table is partial and in-frame only. The sample yields fewer than 90,000 clones, 93% seen once. Patients with a history of autoimmune disease or on systemic immunosuppression were excluded. This clonotype was sampled from an adult with an advanced solid tumor such as melanoma, head and neck, liver or kidney cancer. Sequencing used CD4+ or CD8+ T cells sorted from blood, obtained in a trial of the OX40 agonist ivuxolimab. The V gene is TRBV5-4, the J gene TRBJ2-2; no reliable D call. CDR3 sequence reads: CASSPRLSTSGELFF. DNA of the CDR3: TGTGCCAGCAGCCCAAGACTTTCAACGTCCGGGGAGCTGTTTTTT.